This passage covers 9 T cell receptor beta chains from one sample sequenced in a study of response to subunit inactivated influenza vaccine (dated by TCRdb to 2016 to 2019). Libraries were made using RT-PCR. TCRdb records Illumina HiSeq 2500 as the sequencer. The public reads were quality trimmed at Q25 with fastp and then assembled into clones with MiXCR by TCRdb, keeping productive beta chains. Every CDR3 protein is listed once, alongside the most common genes and DNA of its rows. This sample holds 700,000 to 800,000 distinct CDR3 sequences; around 20% were observed only once. The top ten clonotypes cover approximately 11% of the sample. Here the sequenced sample was PBMCs from blood, taken roughly 5 days after vaccination. All receptors derive from a man aged 50 to 60 who received an inactivated influenza vaccine. Donor details come from another sample of the same person, matched by shared clones.

This clonotype has only a few counts. The chain combines TRBV3-1 with TRBJ2-2; D gene unclear. Germline values: CDR1 LGHDT, CDR2 YNNKEL (reference sequence). Trimming removed 5 bases at V and 5 bases at J, with 12 bases between. The CDR3 consists of 14 residues. The chain's CDR3 is CASSTRTDTGELFF. CDR3 coding DNA: TGTGCCAGCAGCACTCGGACGGATACCGGGGAGCTGTTTTTT.

This clonotype was detected a few times. J is TRBJ2-3 and V is TRBV9; 8 nucleotides agree with TRBD2. The CDR3 totals 19 residues. CDR1 is SGDLS and CDR2 is YYNGEE in the germline V gene. V lost 0 bases and J lost 3; bases outside the gene matches: 15. The DNA of the CDR3 is TGTGCCAGCAGCGTAGATGGTCGGAGCGGGAGAGATTTTACAGATACGCAGTATTTT. Translating it yields CASSVDGRSGRDFTDTQYF.

The gene calls are TRBV27 and TRBJ2-5; 11 nucleotides match TRBD1. Germline CDR1 reads MNHEY; CDR2 reads SMNVEV (reference sequence). This CDR3 region has 14 residues. V shed 9 bases and J 5 bases; nucleotides not matched to a gene: 8. This CDR3 is CARRGQGARETQYF. CDR3 in DNA: TGTGCCAGGAGAGGACAGGGGGCGCGGGAGACCCAGTACTTC.

This clonotype was counted ten times or more. The chain recombines TRBV29-1 with TRBJ2-5; D is unclear. V lost 1 base to trimming and J lost 5 bases, with 23 bases between them. This CDR3 has 17 amino acids. The germline CDR1 and CDR2 sequences are SQVTM and ANQGSEA. The CDR3 is CSVEGGVTSAQKETQYF. In nucleotides, the CDR3 is TGCAGCGTTGAAGGTGGGGTTACCAGTGCACAGAAGGAGACCCAGTACTTC.

The CDR3 DNA reads as TGCAGCGTCCAAGTGACTTCGGGAGGCAATGAGCAGTTCTTC. Its translation: CSVQVTSGGNEQFF. The chain combines TRBV29-1 with TRBJ2-1, with 7 bases aligning to TRBD2. J gave up 6 bases and V 6 bases, and 11 bases lay outside the gene matches. CDR1 and CDR2 from the germline V gene are SQVTM and ANQGSEA. CDR3 length: 14 residues.

The V and J genes are TRBV12-3 or TRBV12-4 and TRBJ1-6; 7 bases map to TRBD1. V shed 6 bases and J 9 bases; nucleotides not matched to a gene: 8. The CDR3 sequence is 14 residues long. The CDR3 DNA reads as TGTGCCAGCAGCCGGGACAGCCGGGGTTCACCCCTCCACTTT. This encodes CASSRDSRGSPLHF.

The J gene is TRBJ2-2, the V gene TRBV20-1; 7 nucleotides agree with TRBD1. V dropped 0 bases and J dropped 6; count of bases not matched to a gene: 7. Germline loops: CDR1 DFQATT, CDR2 SNEGSKA (reference sequence). The CDR3 length is 15 residues. CDR3 sequence (DNA): TGCAGTGCTAGAGAACAGGGGCGCGGTCCCGGGGAGCTGTTTTTT. Translated: CSAREQGRGPGELFF.

J is TRBJ2-4 and V is TRBV4-2; maybe TRBD2 (5 bases). The CDR3 is 17 residues long. V was cut by 2 bases and J by 1 base, with 15 bases left in between. The germline CDR1 and CDR2 sequences are LGHNA and YNFKEQ. The CDR3 coding sequence is TGTGCCAGCAGCCAACTTATGGGAGACTTGGCCAAAAACATTCAGTACTTC. Protein sequence: CASSQLMGDLAKNIQYF.

The rearrangement uses TRBV7-2 and TRBJ2-7, with a weak D call TRBD1 (5 bases). The germline gives CDR1 SGHTA, CDR2 FQGNSA. The CDR3 is 14 amino acids. Trimming shortened V by 5 bases and J by 2 bases, and 13 bases separated the two germline ends. The DNA of the CDR3 is TGTGCCAGCAGCCACCTTGGGGCCCCCTACGAGCAGTACTTC. Its protein product is CASSHLGAPYEQYF. Full variable domain (remainder filled in from reference TRBV7-2 and TRBJ2-7): GAGVSQSPSNKVTEKGKDVELRCDPISGHTALYWYRQSLGQGLEFLIYFQGNSAPDKSGLPSDRFSAERTGGSVSTLTIQRTQQEDSAVYLCASSHLGAPYEQYFGPGTRLTVT.